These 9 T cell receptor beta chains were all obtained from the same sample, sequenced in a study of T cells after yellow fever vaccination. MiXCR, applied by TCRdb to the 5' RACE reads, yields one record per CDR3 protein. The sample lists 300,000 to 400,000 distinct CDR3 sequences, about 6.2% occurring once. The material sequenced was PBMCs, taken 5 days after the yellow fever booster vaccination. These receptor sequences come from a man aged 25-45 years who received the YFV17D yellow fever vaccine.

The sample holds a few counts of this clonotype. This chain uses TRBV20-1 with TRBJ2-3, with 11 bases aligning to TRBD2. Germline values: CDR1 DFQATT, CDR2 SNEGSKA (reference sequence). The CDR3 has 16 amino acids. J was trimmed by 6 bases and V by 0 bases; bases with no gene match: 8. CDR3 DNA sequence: TGCAGTGCTAGAGATGTGGGACTAGCGGACCATGATACGCAGTATTTT. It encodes CSARDVGLADHDTQYF.

CDR3 in DNA: TGTGCCAGCAGCTTGGCCCCGTGGGGGTCGGGAGGGGCCAACGTCCTGACTTTC. This codes for CASSLAPWGSGGANVLTF. The rearrangement uses TRBV5-5 and TRBJ2-6; perhaps D is TRBD1 or TRBD2 (5 bases each). V lost 0 bases to trimming and J lost 4 bases, with 17 bases between them. Germline lookup yields CDR1 SGHKS and CDR2 YYEKEE (reference sequence). This CDR3 is 18 amino acids long.

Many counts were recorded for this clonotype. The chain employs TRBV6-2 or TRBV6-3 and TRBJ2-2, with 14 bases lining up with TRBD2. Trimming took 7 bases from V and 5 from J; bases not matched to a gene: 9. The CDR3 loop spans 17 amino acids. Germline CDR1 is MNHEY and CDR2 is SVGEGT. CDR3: CASTPGLAGGRTGELFF. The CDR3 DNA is TGTGCCAGCACCCCTGGACTAGCGGGAGGACGGACCGGGGAGCTGTTTTTT.

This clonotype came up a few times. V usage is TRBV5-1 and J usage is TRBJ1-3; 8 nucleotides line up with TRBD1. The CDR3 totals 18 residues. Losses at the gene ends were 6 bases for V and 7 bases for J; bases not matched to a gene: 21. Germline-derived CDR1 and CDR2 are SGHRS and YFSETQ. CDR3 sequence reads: CASIPRESGQGIVNTIYF. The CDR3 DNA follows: TGCGCCAGCATCCCACGGGAATCCGGACAGGGAATCGTTAACACCATATATTTT. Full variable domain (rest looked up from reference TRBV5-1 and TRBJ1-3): KAGVTQTPRYLIKTRGQQVTLSCSPISGHRSVSWYQQTPGQGLQFLFEYFSETQRNKGNFPGRFSGRQFSNSRSEMNVSTLELGDSALYLCASIPRESGQGIVNTIYFGEGSWLTVV.

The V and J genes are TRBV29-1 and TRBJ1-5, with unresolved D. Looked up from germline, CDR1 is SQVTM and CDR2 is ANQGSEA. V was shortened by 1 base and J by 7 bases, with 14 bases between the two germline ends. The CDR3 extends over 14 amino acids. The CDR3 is CSVEGGTEGQPQHF. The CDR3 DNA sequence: TGCAGCGTTGAAGGGGGTACAGAGGGCCAGCCCCAGCATTTT.

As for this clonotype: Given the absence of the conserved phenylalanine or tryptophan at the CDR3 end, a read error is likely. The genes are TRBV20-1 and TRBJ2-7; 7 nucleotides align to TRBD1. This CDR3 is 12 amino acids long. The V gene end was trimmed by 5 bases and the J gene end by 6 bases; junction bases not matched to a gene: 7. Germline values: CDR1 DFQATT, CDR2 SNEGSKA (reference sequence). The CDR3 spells CSAYQGVGEQYS. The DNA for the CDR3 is TGCAGTGCTTATCAGGGGGTAGGCGAGCAGTACTCC.

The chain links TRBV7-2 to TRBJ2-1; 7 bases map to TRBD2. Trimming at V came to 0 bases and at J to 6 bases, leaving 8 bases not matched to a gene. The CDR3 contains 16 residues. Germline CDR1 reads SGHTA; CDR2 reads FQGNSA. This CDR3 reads CASSLAGAGNFNEQFF. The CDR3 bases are TGTGCCAGCAGCTTAGCCGGAGCGGGAAATTTCAATGAGCAGTTCTTC.

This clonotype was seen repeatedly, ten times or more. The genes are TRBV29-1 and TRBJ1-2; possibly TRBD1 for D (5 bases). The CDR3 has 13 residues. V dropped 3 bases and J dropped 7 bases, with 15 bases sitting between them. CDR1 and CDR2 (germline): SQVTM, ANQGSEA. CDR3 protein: CSVDKRGLAGYTF. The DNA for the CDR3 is TGCAGCGTTGATAAGAGGGGCTTAGCTGGCTACACCTTC. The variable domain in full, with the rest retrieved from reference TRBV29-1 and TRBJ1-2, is SAVISQKPSRDICQRGTSLTIQCQVDSQVTMMFWYRQQPGQSLTLIATANQGSEATYESGFVIDKFPISRPNLTFSTLTVSNMSPEDSSIYLCSVDKRGLAGYTFGSGTRLTVV.

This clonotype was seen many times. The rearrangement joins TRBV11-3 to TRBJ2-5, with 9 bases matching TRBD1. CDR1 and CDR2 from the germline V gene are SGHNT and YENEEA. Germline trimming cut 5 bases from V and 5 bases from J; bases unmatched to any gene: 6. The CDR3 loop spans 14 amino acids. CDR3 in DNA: TGTGCCAGCAGCCTCACGGGACAGGGTGAGACCCAGTACTTC. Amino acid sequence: CASSLTGQGETQYF.